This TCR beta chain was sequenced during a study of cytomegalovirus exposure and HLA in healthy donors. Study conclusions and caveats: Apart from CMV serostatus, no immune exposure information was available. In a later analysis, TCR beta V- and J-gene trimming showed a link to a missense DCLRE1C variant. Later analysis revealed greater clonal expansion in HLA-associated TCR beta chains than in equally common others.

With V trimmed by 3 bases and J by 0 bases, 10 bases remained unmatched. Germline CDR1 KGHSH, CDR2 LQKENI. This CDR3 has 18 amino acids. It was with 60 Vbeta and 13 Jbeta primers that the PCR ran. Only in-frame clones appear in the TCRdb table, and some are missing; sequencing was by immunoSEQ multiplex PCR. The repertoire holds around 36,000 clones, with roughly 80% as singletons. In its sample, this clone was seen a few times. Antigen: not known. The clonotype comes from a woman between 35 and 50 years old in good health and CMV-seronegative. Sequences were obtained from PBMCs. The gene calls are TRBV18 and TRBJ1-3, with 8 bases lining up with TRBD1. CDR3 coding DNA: TGTGCCAGCTCACCTTCCGGACAGGGAACTCTCTCTGGAAACACCATATATTTT. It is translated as CASSPSGQGTLSGNTIYF.